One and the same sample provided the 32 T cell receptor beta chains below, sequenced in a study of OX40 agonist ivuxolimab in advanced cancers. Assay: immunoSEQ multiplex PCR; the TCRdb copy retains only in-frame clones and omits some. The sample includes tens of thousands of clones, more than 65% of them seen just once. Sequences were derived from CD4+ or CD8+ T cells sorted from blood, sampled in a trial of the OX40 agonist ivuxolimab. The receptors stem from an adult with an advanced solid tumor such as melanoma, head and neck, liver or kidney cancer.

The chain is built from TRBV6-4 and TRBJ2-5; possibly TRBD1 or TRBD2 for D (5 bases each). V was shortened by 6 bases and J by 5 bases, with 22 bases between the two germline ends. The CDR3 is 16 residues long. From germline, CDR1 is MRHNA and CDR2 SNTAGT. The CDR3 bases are TGTGCCAGCAGCCCAGGAGGTCCGGGGCGCGGGGAGACCCAGTACTTC. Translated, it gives CASSPGGPGRGETQYF.

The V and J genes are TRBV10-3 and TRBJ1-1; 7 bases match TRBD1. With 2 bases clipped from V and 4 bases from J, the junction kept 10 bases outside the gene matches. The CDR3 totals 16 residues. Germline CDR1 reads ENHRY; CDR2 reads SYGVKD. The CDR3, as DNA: TGTGCCATCAGTGAGCCCCGGACAGGAGTGAGCACTGAAGCTTTCTTT. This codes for CAISEPRTGVSTEAFF.

The CDR3 DNA reads as TGTGCCAGCAGCGGAGGGGAGGGGGGGACTCTTACGAACTACAATGAGCAGTTCTTC. This encodes CASSGGEGGTLTNYNEQFF. The V and J genes are TRBV9 and TRBJ2-1; D is perhaps TRBD2 (7 bases). The CDR3 consists of 19 residues. The germline V and J ends were trimmed by 3 bases and 3 bases, with 25 bases remaining between them. Looked up from germline, CDR1 is SGDLS and CDR2 is YYNGEE.

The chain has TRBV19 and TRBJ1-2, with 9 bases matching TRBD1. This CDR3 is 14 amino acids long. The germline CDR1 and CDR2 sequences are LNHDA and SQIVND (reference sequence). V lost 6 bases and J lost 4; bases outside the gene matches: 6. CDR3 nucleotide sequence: TGTGCCAGTAGAACAGGGGGCGCCAGCTATGGCTACACCTTC. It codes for CASRTGGASYGYTF.

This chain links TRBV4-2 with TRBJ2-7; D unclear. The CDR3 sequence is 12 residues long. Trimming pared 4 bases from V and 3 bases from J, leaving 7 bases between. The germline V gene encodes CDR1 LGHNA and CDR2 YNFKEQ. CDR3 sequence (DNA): TGTGCCAGCAGCCTCGACCACTACGAGCAGTACTTC. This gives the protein CASSLDHYEQYF.

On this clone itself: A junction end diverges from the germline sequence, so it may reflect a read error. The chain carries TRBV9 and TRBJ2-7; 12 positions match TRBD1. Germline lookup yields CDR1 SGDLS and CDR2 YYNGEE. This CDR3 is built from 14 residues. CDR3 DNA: TGTACCAGCAGCCAGGGACAGGGGGCTTACGAGCAGTACTTC. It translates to CTSSQGQGAYEQYF.

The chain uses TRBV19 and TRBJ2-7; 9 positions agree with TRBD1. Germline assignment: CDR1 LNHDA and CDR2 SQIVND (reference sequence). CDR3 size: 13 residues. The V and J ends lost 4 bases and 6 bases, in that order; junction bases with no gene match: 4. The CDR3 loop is CASSTGQGSEQYF. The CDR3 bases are TGTGCCAGTAGTACTGGACAGGGGAGCGAGCAGTACTTC. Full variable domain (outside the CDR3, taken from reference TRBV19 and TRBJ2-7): DGGITQSPKYLFRKEGQNVTLSCEQNLNHDAMYWYRQDPGQGLRLIYYSQIVNDFQKGDIAEGYSVSREKKESFPLTVTSAQKNPTAFYLCASSTGQGSEQYFGPGTRLTVT.

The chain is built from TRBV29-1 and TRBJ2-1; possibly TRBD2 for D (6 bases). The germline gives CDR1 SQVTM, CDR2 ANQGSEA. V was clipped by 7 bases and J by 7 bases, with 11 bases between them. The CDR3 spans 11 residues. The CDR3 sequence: CSARGTNEQFF. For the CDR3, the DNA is TGCAGCGCACGCGGGACGAATGAGCAGTTCTTC.

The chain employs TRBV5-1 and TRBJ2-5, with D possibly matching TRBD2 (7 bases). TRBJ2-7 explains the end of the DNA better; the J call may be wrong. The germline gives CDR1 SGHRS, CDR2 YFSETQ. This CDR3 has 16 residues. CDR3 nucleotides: TGCGCCAGCGGCCAAGGGGGGGTAGGGATCTCCTACGAGCAGTACTTC. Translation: CASGQGGVGISYEQYF.

The CDR3 DNA sequence: TGTGCCAGCAGTAAAGCGACTAGTTCGATCCACAATGAGCAGTTCTTC. Residues: CASSKATSSIHNEQFF. V usage is TRBV6-4 and J usage is TRBJ2-1; tentatively, D is TRBD2 (6 bases). CDR3 length: 16 amino acids. Per germline, CDR1 MRHNA and CDR2 SNTAGT. Trimming took 5 bases from V and 5 from J, leaving 19 bases between them.

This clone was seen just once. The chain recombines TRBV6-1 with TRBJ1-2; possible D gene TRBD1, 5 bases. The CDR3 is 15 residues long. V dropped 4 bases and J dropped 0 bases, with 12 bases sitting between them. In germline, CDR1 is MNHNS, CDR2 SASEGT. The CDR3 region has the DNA TGTGCCAGCAGTGGGGCAGGGTCCGCTAACTATGGCTACACCTTC. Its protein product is CASSGAGSANYGYTF.

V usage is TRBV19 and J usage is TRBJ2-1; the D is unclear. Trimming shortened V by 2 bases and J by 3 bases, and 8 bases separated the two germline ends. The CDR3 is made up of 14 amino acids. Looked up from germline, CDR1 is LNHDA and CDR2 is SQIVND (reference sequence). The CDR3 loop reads CASSIPPDYNEQFF. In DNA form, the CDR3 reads TGTGCCAGTAGTATACCCCCTGACTACAATGAGCAGTTCTTC.

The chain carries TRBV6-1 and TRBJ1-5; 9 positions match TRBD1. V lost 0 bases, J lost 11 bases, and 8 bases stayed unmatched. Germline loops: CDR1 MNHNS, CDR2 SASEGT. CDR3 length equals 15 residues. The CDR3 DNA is TGTGCCAGCAGTGAAGCCACAGGGGGCCCCAGGGCCCAGCATTTT. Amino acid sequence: CASSEATGGPRAQHF.

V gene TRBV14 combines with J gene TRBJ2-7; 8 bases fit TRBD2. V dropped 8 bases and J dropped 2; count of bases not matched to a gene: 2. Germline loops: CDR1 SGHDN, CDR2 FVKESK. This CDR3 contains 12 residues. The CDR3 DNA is TGTGCCAGCGGACTAGCTACCTACGAGCAGTACTTC. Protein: CASGLATYEQYF.

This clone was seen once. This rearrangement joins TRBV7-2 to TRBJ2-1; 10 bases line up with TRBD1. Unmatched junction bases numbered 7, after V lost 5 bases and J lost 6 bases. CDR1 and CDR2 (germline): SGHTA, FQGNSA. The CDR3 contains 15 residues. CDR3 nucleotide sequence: TGTGCCAGCAGCGTCGGGACAGGGGTTGGCAATGAGCAGTTCTTC. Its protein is CASSVGTGVGNEQFF.

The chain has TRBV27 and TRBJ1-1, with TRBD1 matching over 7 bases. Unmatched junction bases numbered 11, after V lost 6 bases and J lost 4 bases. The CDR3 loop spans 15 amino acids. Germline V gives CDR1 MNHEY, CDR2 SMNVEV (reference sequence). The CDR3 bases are TGTGCCAGCAGCTATTTCCAGGGGGGGGTCACTGAAGCTTTCTTT. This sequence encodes CASSYFQGGVTEAFF.

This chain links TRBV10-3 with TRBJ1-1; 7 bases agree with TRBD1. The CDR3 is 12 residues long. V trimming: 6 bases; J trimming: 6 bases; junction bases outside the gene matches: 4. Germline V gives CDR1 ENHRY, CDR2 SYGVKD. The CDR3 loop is CAIRTQGSEAFF. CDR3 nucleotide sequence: TGTGCCATCAGAACACAGGGGTCTGAAGCTTTCTTT.

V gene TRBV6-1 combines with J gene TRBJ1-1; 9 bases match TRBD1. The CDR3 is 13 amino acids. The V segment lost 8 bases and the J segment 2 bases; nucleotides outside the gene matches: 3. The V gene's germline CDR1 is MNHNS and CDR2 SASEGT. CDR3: CASGGQGNTEAFF. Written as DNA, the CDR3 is TGTGCCAGCGGGGGACAGGGCAACACTGAAGCTTTCTTT.

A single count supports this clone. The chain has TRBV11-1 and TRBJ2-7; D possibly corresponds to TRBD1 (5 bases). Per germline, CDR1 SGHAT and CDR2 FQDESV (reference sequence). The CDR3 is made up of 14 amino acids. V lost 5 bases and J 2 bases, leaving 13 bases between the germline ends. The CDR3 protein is CASSQPREPYEQYF. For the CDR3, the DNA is TGTGCCAGCAGCCAACCCAGGGAACCCTACGAGCAGTACTTC. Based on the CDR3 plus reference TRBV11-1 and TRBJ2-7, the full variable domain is EAEVAQSPRYKITEKSQAVAFWCDPISGHATLYWYRQILGQGPELLVQFQDESVVDDSQLPKDRFSAERLKGVDSTLKIQPAELGDSAMYLCASSQPREPYEQYFGPGTRLTVT.

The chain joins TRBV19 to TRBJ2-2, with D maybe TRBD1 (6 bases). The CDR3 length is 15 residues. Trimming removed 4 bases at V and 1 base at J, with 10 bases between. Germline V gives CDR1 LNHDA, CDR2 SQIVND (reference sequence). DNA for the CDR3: TGTGCCAGTAGTACAGGACAGAGGAACACCGGGGAGCTGTTTTTT. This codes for CASSTGQRNTGELFF.

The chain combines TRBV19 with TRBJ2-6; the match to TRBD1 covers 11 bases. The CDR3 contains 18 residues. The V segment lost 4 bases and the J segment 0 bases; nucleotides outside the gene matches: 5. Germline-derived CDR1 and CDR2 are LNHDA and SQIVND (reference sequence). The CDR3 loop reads CASSRGDRGYSGANVLTF. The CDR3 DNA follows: TGTGCCAGTAGTAGAGGGGACAGGGGGTACTCTGGGGCCAACGTCCTGACTTTC.

CDR3 in amino acids: CASSSWSSGRAFPDTQYF. CDR3 nucleotides: TGCGCCAGCAGCTCCTGGAGTAGCGGGAGGGCCTTTCCCGATACGCAGTATTTT. The rearrangement joins TRBV5-1 to TRBJ2-3; 11 nucleotides match TRBD2. CDR1 is SGHRS, CDR2 YFSETQ, per germline. With V trimmed by 3 bases and J by 6 bases, 15 bases remained unmatched. The CDR3 loop spans 18 amino acids.

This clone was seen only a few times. The CDR3 region is CASSVTEAYNSPLHF. CDR3 DNA sequence: TGTGCCAGCAGCGTAACGGAGGCCTATAATTCACCCCTCCACTTT. The rearrangement uses TRBV9 and TRBJ1-6; D is unclear. Germline V CDR1 and CDR2: SGDLS, YYNGEE. The CDR3 length is 15 residues. Trimming took 1 base from V and 2 from J, leaving 7 bases between them.

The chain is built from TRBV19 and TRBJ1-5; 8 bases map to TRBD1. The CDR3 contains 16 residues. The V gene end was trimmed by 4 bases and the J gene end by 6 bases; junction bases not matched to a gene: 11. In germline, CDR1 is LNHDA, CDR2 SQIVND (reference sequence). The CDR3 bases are TGTGCCAGTAGTAGATTCCAGGGGGCGCAGGGTCAGCCCCAGCATTTT. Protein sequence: CASSRFQGAQGQPQHF.

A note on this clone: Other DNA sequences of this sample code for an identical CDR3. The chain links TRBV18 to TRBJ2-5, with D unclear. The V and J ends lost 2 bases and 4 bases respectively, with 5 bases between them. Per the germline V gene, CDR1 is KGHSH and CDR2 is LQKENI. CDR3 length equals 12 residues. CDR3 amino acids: CASSPLGETQYF. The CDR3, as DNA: TGTGCCAGCTCACCATTGGGAGAGACCCAGTACTTC.

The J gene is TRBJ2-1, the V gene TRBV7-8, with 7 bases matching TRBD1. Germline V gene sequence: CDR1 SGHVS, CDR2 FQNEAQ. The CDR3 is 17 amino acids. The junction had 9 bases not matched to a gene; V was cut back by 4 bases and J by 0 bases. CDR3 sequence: CASSSLGQTSSYNEQFF. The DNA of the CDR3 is TGTGCCAGCAGCTCGCTGGGACAGACAAGCTCCTACAATGAGCAGTTCTTC.

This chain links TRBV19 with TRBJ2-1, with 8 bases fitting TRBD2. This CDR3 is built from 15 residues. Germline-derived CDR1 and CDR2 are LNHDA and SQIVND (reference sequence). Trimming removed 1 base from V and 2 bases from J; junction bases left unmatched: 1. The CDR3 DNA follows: TGTGCCAGTAGTATAGGCGGGGGGCCCTACAATGAGCAGTTCTTC. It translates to CASSIGGGPYNEQFF. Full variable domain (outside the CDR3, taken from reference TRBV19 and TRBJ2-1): DGGITQSPKYLFRKEGQNVTLSCEQNLNHDAMYWYRQDPGQGLRLIYYSQIVNDFQKGDIAEGYSVSREKKESFPLTVTSAQKNPTAFYLCASSIGGGPYNEQFFGPGTRLTVL.

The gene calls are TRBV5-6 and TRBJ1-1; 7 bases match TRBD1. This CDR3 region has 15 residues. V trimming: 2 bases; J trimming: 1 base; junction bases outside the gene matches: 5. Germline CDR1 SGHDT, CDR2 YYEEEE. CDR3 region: CASSLPDRANTEAFF. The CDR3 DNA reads TGTGCCAGCAGCTTACCCGACAGGGCGAACACTGAAGCTTTCTTT.

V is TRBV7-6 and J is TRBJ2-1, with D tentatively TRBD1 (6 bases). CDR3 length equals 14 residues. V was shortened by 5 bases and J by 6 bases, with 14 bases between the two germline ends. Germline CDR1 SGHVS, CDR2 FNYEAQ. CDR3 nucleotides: TGTGCCAGCAGCCGGGACACAGGGACCAATGAGCAGTTCTTC. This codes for CASSRDTGTNEQFF.

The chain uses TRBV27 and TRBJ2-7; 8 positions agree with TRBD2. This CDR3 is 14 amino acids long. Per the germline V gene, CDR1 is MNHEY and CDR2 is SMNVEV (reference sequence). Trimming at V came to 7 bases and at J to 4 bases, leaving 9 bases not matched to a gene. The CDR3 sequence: CASKLAGKGYEQYF. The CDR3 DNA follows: TGTGCCAGCAAATTAGCGGGAAAAGGTTACGAGCAGTACTTC.

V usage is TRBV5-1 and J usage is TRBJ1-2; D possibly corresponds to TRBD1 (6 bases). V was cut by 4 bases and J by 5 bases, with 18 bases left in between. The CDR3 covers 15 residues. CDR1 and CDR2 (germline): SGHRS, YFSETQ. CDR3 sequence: CASSPPDSPSYGYTF. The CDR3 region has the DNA TGCGCCAGCAGCCCTCCGGACAGCCCAAGTTATGGCTACACCTTC. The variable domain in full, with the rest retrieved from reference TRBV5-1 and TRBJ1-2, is KAGVTQTPRYLIKTRGQQVTLSCSPISGHRSVSWYQQTPGQGLQFLFEYFSETQRNKGNFPGRFSGRQFSNSRSEMNVSTLELGDSALYLCASSPPDSPSYGYTFGSGTRLTVV.

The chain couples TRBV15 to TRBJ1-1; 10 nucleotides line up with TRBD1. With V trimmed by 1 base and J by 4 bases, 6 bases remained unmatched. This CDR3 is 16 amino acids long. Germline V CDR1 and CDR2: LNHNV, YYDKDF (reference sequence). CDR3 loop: CATSRGGDRGGTEAFF. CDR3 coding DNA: TGTGCCACCAGCAGAGGTGGGGACAGGGGAGGCACTGAAGCTTTCTTT.